Listed below are T cell receptor beta chains from one sample, sequenced in a study of early T cells in non-severe SARS-CoV-2 infection. Each CDR3 protein is one row after TCRdb ran MiXCR on the 5' RACE reads. This table has 48,000 or so distinct CDR3 sequences, about 6.2% appearing once. Sequencing used whole blood, obtained at baseline. The source is an adult who was a healthcare worker with PCR-confirmed SARS-CoV-2 infection or an uninfected control (not recorded which). Both conserved end residues are part of each CDR3.

V,CDR3
TRBV9,CASSRTWGYTF
TRBV12-3/TRBV12-4,CASSLRGPLNTEAFF
TRBV19,CASSMEASGRIHEQYF
TRBV20-1,CSARSGRGGYAQYF
TRBV20-1,CSAAGLNMETQYF
TRBV19,CATTKSGATNEKLFF
TRBV20-1,CSASGGGLAIPEQYF
TRBV10-3,CAIRPGQPPDEQYF
TRBV7-3,CASSTIAGAEQYF
TRBV9,CASSVSGRDLGSYNEQFF
TRBV7-8,CASSLELVGGAKTQYF
TRBV10-3,CAISAEGITEAFF
TRBV20-1,CSARDRDYSYEQYF